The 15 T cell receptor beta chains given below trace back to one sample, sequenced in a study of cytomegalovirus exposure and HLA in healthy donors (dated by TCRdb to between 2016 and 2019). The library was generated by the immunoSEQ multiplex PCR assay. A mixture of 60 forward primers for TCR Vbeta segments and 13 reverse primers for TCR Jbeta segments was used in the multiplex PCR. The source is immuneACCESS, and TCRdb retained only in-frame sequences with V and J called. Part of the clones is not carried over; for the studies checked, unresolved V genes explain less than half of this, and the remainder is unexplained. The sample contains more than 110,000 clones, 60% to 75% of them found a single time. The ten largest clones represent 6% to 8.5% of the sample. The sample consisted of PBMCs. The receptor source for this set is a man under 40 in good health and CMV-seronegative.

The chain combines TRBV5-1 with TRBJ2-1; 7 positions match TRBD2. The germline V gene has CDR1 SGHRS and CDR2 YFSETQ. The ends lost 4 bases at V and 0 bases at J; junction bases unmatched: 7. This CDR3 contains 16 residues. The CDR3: CASSLGAGLSYNEQFF. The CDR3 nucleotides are TGCGCCAGCAGCCTAGGAGCGGGGCTCTCCTACAATGAGCAGTTCTTC.

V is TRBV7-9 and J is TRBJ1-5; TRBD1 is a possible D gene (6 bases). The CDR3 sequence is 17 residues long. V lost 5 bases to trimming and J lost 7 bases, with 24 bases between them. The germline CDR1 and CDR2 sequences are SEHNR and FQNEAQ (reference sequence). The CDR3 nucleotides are TGTGCCAGCAGCCGAGGTACAAGGACAGCGAAAGACCAGCCCCAGCATTTT. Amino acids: CASSRGTRTAKDQPQHF.

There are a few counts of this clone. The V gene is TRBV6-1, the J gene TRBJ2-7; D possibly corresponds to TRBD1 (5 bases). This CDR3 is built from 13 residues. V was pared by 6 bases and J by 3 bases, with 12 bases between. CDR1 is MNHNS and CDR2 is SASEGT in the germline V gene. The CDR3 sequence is CASSPDSLYEQYF. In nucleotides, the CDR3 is TGTGCCAGCAGCCCCGACAGCCTCTACGAGCAGTACTTC.

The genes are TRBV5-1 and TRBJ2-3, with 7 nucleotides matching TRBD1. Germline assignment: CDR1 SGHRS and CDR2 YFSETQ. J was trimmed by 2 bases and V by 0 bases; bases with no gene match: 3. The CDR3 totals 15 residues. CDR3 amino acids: CASSLGGGLTDTQYF. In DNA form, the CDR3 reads TGCGCCAGCAGCTTGGGAGGGGGCCTCACAGATACGCAGTATTTT.

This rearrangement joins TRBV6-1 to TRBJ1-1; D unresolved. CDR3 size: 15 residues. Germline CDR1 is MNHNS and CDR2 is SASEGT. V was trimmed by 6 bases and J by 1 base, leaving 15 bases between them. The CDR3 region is CASRPSPGGNTEAFF. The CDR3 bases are TGTGCCAGCAGACCTAGTCCAGGAGGGAACACTGAAGCTTTCTTT.

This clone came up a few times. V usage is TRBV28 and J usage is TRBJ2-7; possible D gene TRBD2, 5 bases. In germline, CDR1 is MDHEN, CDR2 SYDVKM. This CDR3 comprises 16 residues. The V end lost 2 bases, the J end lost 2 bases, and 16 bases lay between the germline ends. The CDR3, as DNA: TGTGCCAGCAGTTTAGTCTCGGCGGGTACCACCTACGAGCAGTACTTC. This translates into CASSLVSAGTTYEQYF.

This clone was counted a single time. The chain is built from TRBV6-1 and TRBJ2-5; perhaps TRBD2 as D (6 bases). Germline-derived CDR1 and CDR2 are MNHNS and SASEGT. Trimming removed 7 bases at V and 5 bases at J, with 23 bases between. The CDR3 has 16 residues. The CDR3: CASNESPGGSGETQYF. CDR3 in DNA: TGTGCCAGCAATGAGAGCCCTGGAGGGTCCGGGGAGACCCAGTACTTC.

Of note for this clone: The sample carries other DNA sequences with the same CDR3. The CDR3: CASSEDRGLQETQYF. In DNA, the CDR3 is TGTGCCAGCAGTGAAGACAGGGGGCTCCAAGAGACCCAGTACTTC. The rearrangement links TRBV6-1 to TRBJ2-5, with 9 bases fitting TRBD1. Per the germline V gene, CDR1 is MNHNS and CDR2 is SASEGT. The CDR3 totals 15 residues. The J segment lost 1 base and the V segment lost 1 base, leaving 1 base of the junction unmatched.

The CDR3 bases are TGTGCCATAAGGACAGGGTGGGACGTAGGAGAGACCCAGTACTTC. This sequence encodes CAIRTGWDVGETQYF. The V call is TRBV21-1, the J call TRBJ2-5; the table calls TRBD1, which could not be checked here. TRBV21-1 is shown as a pseudogene. This CDR3 is built from 15 residues.

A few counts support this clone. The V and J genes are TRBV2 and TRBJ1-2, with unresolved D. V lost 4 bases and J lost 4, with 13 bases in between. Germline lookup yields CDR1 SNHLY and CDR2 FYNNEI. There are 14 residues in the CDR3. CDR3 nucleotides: TGTGCCAGCAGTGCGGGGTTCATCGGCTATGGCTACACCTTC. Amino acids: CASSAGFIGYGYTF. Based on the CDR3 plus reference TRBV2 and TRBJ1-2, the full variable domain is EPEVTQTPSHQVTQMGQEVILRCVPISNHLYFYWYRQILGQKVEFLVSFYNNEISEKSEIFDDQFSVERPDGSNFTLKIRSTKLEDSAMYFCASSAGFIGYGYTFGSGTRLTVV.

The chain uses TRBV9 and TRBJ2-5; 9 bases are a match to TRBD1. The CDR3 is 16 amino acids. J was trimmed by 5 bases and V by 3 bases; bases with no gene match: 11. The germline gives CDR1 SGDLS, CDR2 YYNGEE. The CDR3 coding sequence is TGTGCCAGCAGCGCCCGCACAGGGGGCGGGTTGGAGACCCAGTACTTC. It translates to CASSARTGGGLETQYF.

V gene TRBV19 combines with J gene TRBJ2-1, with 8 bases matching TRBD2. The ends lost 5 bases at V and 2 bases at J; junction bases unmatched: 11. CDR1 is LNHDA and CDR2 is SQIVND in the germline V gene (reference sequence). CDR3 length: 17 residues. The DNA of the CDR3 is TGTGCCAGTAGTTGGGGCGCGGCGGGAGGCCCCTACAATGAGCAGTTCTTC. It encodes CASSWGAAGGPYNEQFF. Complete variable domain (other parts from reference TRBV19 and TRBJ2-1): DGGITQSPKYLFRKEGQNVTLSCEQNLNHDAMYWYRQDPGQGLRLIYYSQIVNDFQKGDIAEGYSVSREKKESFPLTVTSAQKNPTAFYLCASSWGAAGGPYNEQFFGPGTRLTVL.

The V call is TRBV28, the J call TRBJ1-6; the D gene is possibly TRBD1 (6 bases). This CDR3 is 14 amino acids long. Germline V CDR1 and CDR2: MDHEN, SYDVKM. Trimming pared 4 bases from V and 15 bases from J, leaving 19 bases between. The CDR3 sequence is CASSSHRADSGLHF. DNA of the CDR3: TGTGCCAGCAGTTCCCACAGGGCGGATTCGGGCCTCCACTTT.

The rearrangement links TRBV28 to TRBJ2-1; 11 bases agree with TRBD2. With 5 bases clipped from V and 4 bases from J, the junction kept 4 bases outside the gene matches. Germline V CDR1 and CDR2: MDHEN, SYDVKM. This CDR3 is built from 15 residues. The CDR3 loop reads CASSLRLAGYNEQFF. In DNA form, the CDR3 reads TGTGCCAGCAGTCTTCGACTAGCGGGGTACAATGAGCAGTTCTTC.

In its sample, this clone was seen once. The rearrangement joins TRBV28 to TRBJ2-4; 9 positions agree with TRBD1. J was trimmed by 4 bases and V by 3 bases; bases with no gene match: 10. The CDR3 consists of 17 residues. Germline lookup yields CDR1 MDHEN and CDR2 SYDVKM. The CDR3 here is CASSLIGRGTGKNIQYF. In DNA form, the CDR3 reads TGTGCCAGCAGTTTGATAGGTCGCGGGACAGGGAAAAACATTCAGTACTTC.